These 22 T cell receptor beta chains were all obtained from the same sample, sequenced in a study of shared clonotypes between healthy human individuals. The table came from immunoSEQ multiplex PCR; TCRdb's copy has only in-frame clones and leaves some out. The data show 2.3 million or so clones, with more than 85% seen just once and 0.39% held by the top ten. Sample: naive CD4+ T cells from PBMCs. Documented subset: CD45RA+ positively selected. These receptors all come from a man in his late teens or twenties in good health. Some clones in this sample may be carry-over from other donors' samples.

The rearrangement uses TRBV28 and TRBJ2-2, with TRBD2 identical over 10 bases. Germline CDR1 is MDHEN and CDR2 is SYDVKM. V trimming: 5 bases; J trimming: 2 bases; junction bases outside the gene matches: 5. The CDR3 sequence is 16 residues long. In DNA, the CDR3 is TGTGCCAGCAGTCTAACTAGCGGGACCAACACCGGGGAGCTGTTTTTT. Its translation is CASSLTSGTNTGELFF.

The table lists this clone with a count of one. The gene calls are TRBV4-1 and TRBJ1-5, with D maybe TRBD1 (5 bases). V lost 0 bases, J lost 5 bases, and 14 bases lay in between. The CDR3 extends over 16 amino acids. Per the germline V gene, CDR1 is MGHRA and CDR2 is YSYEKL. The CDR3 loop reads CASSQDGSRGDQPQHF. The CDR3 DNA is TGCGCCAGCAGCCAAGATGGGTCCCGGGGGGATCAGCCCCAGCATTTT.

This chain connects TRBV28 to TRBJ2-1; 7 bases match TRBD2. Germline trimming cut 7 bases from V and 10 bases from J; bases unmatched to any gene: 13. This CDR3 has 14 amino acids. The germline V gene has CDR1 MDHEN and CDR2 SYDVKM. This chain's CDR3 is CASNTRGVGREQFF. In nucleotides, the CDR3 is TGTGCCAGCAACACCCGGGGGGTCGGACGGGAGCAGTTCTTC. Using reference TRBV28 and TRBJ2-1 for the parts outside the CDR3, the full variable domain is DVKVTQSSRYLVKRTGEKVFLECVQDMDHENMFWYRQDPGLGLRLIYFSYDVKMKEKGDIPEGYSVSREKKERFSLILESASTNQTSMYLCASNTRGVGREQFFGPGTRLTVL.

The chain links TRBV9 to TRBJ2-7, with D tentatively TRBD1 or TRBD2 (5 bases each). Trimming removed 4 bases from V and 7 bases from J, with 18 bases in between. Germline CDR1 reads SGDLS; CDR2 reads YYNGEE. This CDR3 has 14 amino acids. The CDR3 loop is CASSPRDGPREQYF. The CDR3 DNA reads TGTGCCAGCAGCCCTCGGGACGGACCCAGGGAGCAGTACTTC.

About this clone itself: The sample carries other DNA sequences with the same CDR3. This chain connects TRBV18 to TRBJ1-2; tentative D call: TRBD1 (6 bases). The CDR3 is 14 residues long. V was shortened by 3 bases and J by 2 bases, with 10 bases between the two germline ends. Germline CDR1 and CDR2: KGHSH and LQKENI. The CDR3 is CASSPAGQNYGYTF. CDR3 DNA sequence: TGTGCCAGCTCACCTGCCGGACAGAACTATGGCTACACCTTC.

The rearrangement uses TRBV5-1 and TRBJ2-1; 8 bases agree with TRBD2. CDR3 size: 16 residues. Germline V gene lookup returns CDR1 SGHRS and CDR2 YFSETQ. Losses at the gene ends were 2 bases for V and 2 bases for J; bases not matched to a gene: 6. The CDR3: CASSFTSGSPYNEQFF. The CDR3 DNA reads TGCGCCAGCAGCTTCACTAGCGGATCACCCTACAATGAGCAGTTCTTC.

This chain uses TRBV5-6 with TRBJ2-5; 7 positions match TRBD2. The CDR3 extends over 14 amino acids. In germline, CDR1 is SGHDT, CDR2 YYEEEE. With V trimmed by 3 bases and J by 2 bases, 4 bases remained unmatched. The CDR3 loop reads CASSSWGGQETQYF. The CDR3 DNA sequence: TGTGCCAGCAGCTCCTGGGGGGGTCAAGAGACCCAGTACTTC.

The gene calls are TRBV29-1 and TRBJ1-1, with unresolved D. Trimming took 3 bases from V and 5 from J, leaving 13 bases between them. The CDR3 extends over 13 amino acids. Germline-derived CDR1 and CDR2 are SQVTM and ANQGSEA. CDR3 nucleotides: TGCAGCGTTGAGATTCTCGTGGGGACTGAAGCTTTCTTT. It specifies CSVEILVGTEAFF. Full variable domain (outside the CDR3, taken from reference TRBV29-1 and TRBJ1-1): SAVISQKPSRDICQRGTSLTIQCQVDSQVTMMFWYRQQPGQSLTLIATANQGSEATYESGFVIDKFPISRPNLTFSTLTVSNMSPEDSSIYLCSVEILVGTEAFFGQGTRLTVV.

This chain joins TRBV2 and TRBJ2-1; 13 bases map to TRBD2. V lost 6 bases, J lost 1 base, and 9 bases stayed unmatched. The germline CDR1 and CDR2 sequences are SNHLY and FYNNEI. This CDR3 region has 18 residues. For the CDR3, the DNA is TGTGCCAGCAGGTTACTAGCGGGAGGGTTTTCGTCCTACAATGAGCAGTTCTTC. The encoded protein is CASRLLAGGFSSYNEQFF.

This sequence joins TRBV6-5 and TRBJ1-2; no clear D gene. The CDR3 sequence is 16 residues long. Germline-derived CDR1 and CDR2 are MNHEY and SVGAGI. Trimming took 2 bases from V and 6 from J, leaving 19 bases between them. The CDR3 reads CASSYLVLVGSDGYTF. CDR3 nucleotides: TGTGCCAGCAGTTACCTCGTCTTAGTGGGGTCCGATGGCTACACCTTC.

V is TRBV5-1 and J is TRBJ2-7; 9 bases line up with TRBD1. The CDR3 length is 14 residues. Germline V gene lookup returns CDR1 SGHRS and CDR2 YFSETQ. With 5 bases clipped from V and 6 bases from J, the junction kept 9 bases outside the gene matches. Written as DNA, the CDR3 is TGCGCCAGCAGTGTGGGGACAGGGTCACGCGAGCAGTACTTC. This translates into CASSVGTGSREQYF.

This chain links TRBV5-1 with TRBJ2-2; perhaps TRBD2 as D (6 bases). CDR3 length: 15 amino acids. V lost 4 bases to trimming and J lost 4 bases, with 14 bases between them. CDR1 is SGHRS, CDR2 YFSETQ, per germline. The CDR3 DNA follows: TGCGCCAGCAGCCTAAGGGAGGAAGGCACCGGGGAGCTGTTTTTT. Its translation: CASSLREEGTGELFF.

J is TRBJ2-7 and V is TRBV4-1; D may be TRBD2 (5 bases). Germline V lookup: CDR1 MGHRA, CDR2 YSYEKL. V lost 3 bases and J lost 1, with 19 bases in between. The CDR3 extends over 17 amino acids. CDR3 loop: CASSHNPADLKSYEQYF. For the CDR3, the DNA is TGCGCCAGCAGCCATAACCCAGCGGACCTTAAATCCTACGAGCAGTACTTC.

The chain joins TRBV18 to TRBJ2-5; D is uncertain. Germline V gene lookup returns CDR1 KGHSH and CDR2 LQKENI. The CDR3 has 14 amino acids. Trimming shortened V by 3 bases and J by 0 bases, and 8 bases separated the two germline ends. The CDR3 DNA is TGTGCCAGCTCACCTAACGGCAACCAAGAGACCCAGTACTTC. Protein sequence: CASSPNGNQETQYF.

The V gene is TRBV19, the J gene TRBJ1-2, with TRBD1 matching over 7 bases. This CDR3 is built from 15 residues. Germline values: CDR1 LNHDA, CDR2 SQIVND (reference sequence). Trimming at V came to 6 bases and at J to 8 bases, leaving 15 bases not matched to a gene. The DNA for the CDR3 is TGTGCCAGTAGCCGAGGGGACAGACCCGCGGGGGGCTACACCTTC. This codes for CASSRGDRPAGGYTF.

V usage is TRBV28 and J usage is TRBJ2-1; a weak D match, TRBD2 (6 bases). The germline CDR1 and CDR2 sequences are MDHEN and SYDVKM. V shed 6 bases and J shed 7 bases, with 13 bases lying between them. This CDR3 region has 13 residues. As DNA, the CDR3 is TGTGCCAGCAGCGTGCCCCGGGGGAATGAGCAGTTCTTC. Translating it yields CASSVPRGNEQFF. Full variable domain (remainder filled in from reference TRBV28 and TRBJ2-1): DVKVTQSSRYLVKRTGEKVFLECVQDMDHENMFWYRQDPGLGLRLIYFSYDVKMKEKGDIPEGYSVSREKKERFSLILESASTNQTSMYLCASSVPRGNEQFFGPGTRLTVL.

The chain is built from TRBV2 and TRBJ2-2; D unresolved. The CDR3 is 15 residues long. CDR1 SNHLY and CDR2 FYNNEI come from the germline V gene. V was pared by 0 bases and J by 6 bases, with 11 bases between. CDR3 nucleotide sequence: TGTGCCAGCAGTGAAGCGCTTCAAGGATCCGGGGAGCTGTTTTTT. It encodes CASSEALQGSGELFF. The full variable domain, its missing parts supplied by reference TRBV2 and TRBJ2-2, is EPEVTQTPSHQVTQMGQEVILRCVPISNHLYFYWYRQILGQKVEFLVSFYNNEISEKSEIFDDQFSVERPDGSNFTLKIRSTKLEDSAMYFCASSEALQGSGELFFGEGSRLTVL.

The V and J genes are TRBV9 and TRBJ2-1; D possibly corresponds to TRBD2 (6 bases). The CDR3 has 15 amino acids. V shed 0 bases and J shed 10 bases, with 17 bases lying between them. CDR1 and CDR2 from the germline V gene are SGDLS and YYNGEE. The CDR3 protein is CASSVALERGREQFF. The CDR3 DNA reads TGTGCCAGCAGCGTAGCTCTCGAGAGAGGGAGGGAGCAGTTCTTC.

This clone was found once. The chain uses TRBV2 and TRBJ2-3, with D hard to call. There are 15 residues in the CDR3. The germline V and J ends were trimmed by 3 bases and 0 bases, with 10 bases remaining between them. Germline V CDR1 and CDR2: SNHLY, FYNNEI. This CDR3 is CASSEFSPSTDTQYF. The CDR3 region has the DNA TGTGCCAGCAGTGAGTTCAGCCCTAGCACAGATACGCAGTATTTT.

The V call is TRBV27, the J call TRBJ1-4; no clear D. The V and J ends lost 7 bases and 7 bases respectively, with 7 bases between them. The CDR3 totals 11 residues. Germline V gene sequence: CDR1 MNHEY, CDR2 SMNVEV (reference sequence). DNA for the CDR3: TGTGCCAGCATACCGGCTGAAAAACTGTTTTTT. Its translation: CASIPAEKLFF.

This sequence joins TRBV5-5 and TRBJ2-1, with D perhaps matching TRBD1 (5 bases). Between the trimmed V and J ends, which lost 0 bases and 6 bases, there was a span of 13 bases. The CDR3 is 15 residues long. Germline CDR1 and CDR2: SGHKS and YYEKEE (reference sequence). The CDR3: CASSLVAGYINEQFF. The CDR3 coding sequence is TGTGCCAGCAGCTTGGTAGCAGGGTATATCAATGAGCAGTTCTTC.

The chain couples TRBV13 to TRBJ2-7; no clear D. The germline V gene has CDR1 PRHDT and CDR2 FYEKMQ (reference sequence). The V end lost 2 bases, the J end lost 2 bases, and 13 bases lay between the germline ends. The CDR3 length is 15 residues. CDR3 in amino acids: CASSLFWAGTYEQYF. The CDR3 DNA reads TGTGCCAGCAGCTTATTTTGGGCAGGTACCTACGAGCAGTACTTC.